The next 26 T cell receptor beta chains were all read from a single sample in a study of multiple sclerosis patients with progressive multifocal leukoencephalopathy. Time point of the sample: five to six months of natalizumab therapy. Repertoires were generated with immunoSEQ multiplex PCR, while TCRdb's copy carries only in-frame clones and drops some. The table shows 25,000 to 35,000 clones, with nearly 90% occurring only once. The source material was PBMCs, sampled from a patient treated with natalizumab. The source of these receptors is a human donor with multiple sclerosis.

This chain connects TRBV28 to TRBJ1-3; D is uncertain. The ends were cut back, 2 bases at V and 1 base at J, with 6 bases in the middle. The CDR3 sequence is 14 residues long. Germline CDR1 reads MDHEN; CDR2 reads SYDVKM. The CDR3 here is CASSLRVSGNTIYF. The DNA of the CDR3 is TGTGCCAGCAGTTTAAGGGTATCTGGAAACACCATATATTTT.

CDR3: CASSAVASGSIPGELFF. DNA of the CDR3: TGCGCCAGCAGCGCTGTGGCTAGCGGGAGCATCCCCGGGGAGCTGTTTTTT. The chain combines TRBV10-1 with TRBJ2-2; 10 positions agree with TRBD2. The germline CDR1 and CDR2 sequences are WNHNN and SYGVQD (reference sequence). The J segment lost 6 bases and the V segment lost 6 bases, leaving 13 bases of the junction unmatched. This CDR3 has 17 residues.

The chain joins TRBV7-3 to TRBJ2-1, with 10 bases fitting TRBD2. Unmatched junction bases numbered 7, after V lost 5 bases and J lost 6 bases. Germline CDR1 SGHTA, CDR2 FQGTGA. The CDR3 has 15 amino acids. Here the CDR3 DNA reads TGTGCCAGCAGCCGGACTAGCGGAAGAGGCAATGAGCAGTTCTTC. Translated: CASSRTSGRGNEQFF.

The rearrangement uses TRBV5-5 and TRBJ1-5; 10 bases fit TRBD1. There are 14 residues in the CDR3. Germline V CDR1 and CDR2: SGHKS, YYEKEE (reference sequence). Trimming cost V 4 bases and J 6 bases; bases outside gene matches: 4. The CDR3 region is CASSPGQGFQPQHF. The CDR3 region has the DNA TGTGCCAGCAGCCCGGGACAGGGGTTTCAGCCCCAGCATTTT.

The table lists this clone with a count of one. The chain combines TRBV20-1 with TRBJ1-1, with D unresolved. Trimming shortened V by 5 bases and J by 5 bases, and 9 bases separated the two germline ends. This CDR3 has 11 amino acids. Germline-derived CDR1 and CDR2 are DFQATT and SNEGSKA (reference sequence). The CDR3 DNA sequence: TGCAGTGCTCCCGATAAAACTGAAGCTTTCTTT. Its translation: CSAPDKTEAFF.

The gene calls are TRBV7-2 and TRBJ1-5; a possible D gene is TRBD1 (5 bases). CDR1 and CDR2 (germline): SGHTA, FQGNSA. This CDR3 comprises 13 residues. V was pared by 5 bases and J by 8 bases, with 13 bases between. The CDR3 sequence: CASSGGDWEPQHF. CDR3 bases: TGTGCCAGCAGCGGAGGGGATTGGGAGCCCCAGCATTTT.

The chain combines TRBV7-9 with TRBJ1-1; a weak D match, TRBD1 (5 bases). There are 13 residues in the CDR3. V lost 2 bases, J lost 11 bases, and 15 bases lay in between. Germline V gene data show CDR1 as SEHNR and CDR2 as FQNEAQ (reference sequence). The CDR3, as DNA: TGTGCCAGCAGCTTACTGACAGCTAATGGGGCTTTCTTT. It codes for CASSLLTANGAFF.

The CDR3 protein is CASSPLSAGAGTGELFF. CDR3 nucleotide sequence: TGTGCCAGCAGCCCTTTGAGCGCGGGAGCGGGCACCGGGGAGCTGTTTTTT. The chain uses TRBV4-2 and TRBJ2-2, with 7 bases fitting TRBD2. Germline V lookup: CDR1 LGHNA, CDR2 YNFKEQ. Trimming cost V 4 bases and J 4 bases; bases outside gene matches: 12. CDR3 size: 17 residues.

This chain links TRBV27 with TRBJ1-5; D ambiguous. Trimming cost V 4 bases and J 6 bases, with 13 bases left between them. The CDR3 totals 14 residues. Germline CDR1 is MNHEY and CDR2 is SMNVEV (reference sequence). CDR3 DNA sequence: TGTGCCAGCAGTTCTGGTGGAGGAGGTCAGCCCCAGCATTTT. Protein product: CASSSGGGGQPQHF.

The J gene is TRBJ1-2, the V gene TRBV7-8; 8 bases are shared with TRBD1. V lost 1 base to trimming and J lost 5 bases; unmatched junction nucleotides: 9. This CDR3 is 16 amino acids long. From germline, CDR1 is SGHVS and CDR2 FQNEAQ. The CDR3 DNA follows: TGTGCCAGCAGCTTAGGGGTACAGGGGGGCGAATATGGCTACACCTTC. Translating gives CASSLGVQGGEYGYTF. Supplemented by reference TRBV7-8 and TRBJ1-2, the full variable domain reads GAGVSQSPRYKVAKRGQDVALRCDPISGHVSLFWYQQALGQGPEFLTYFQNEAQLDKSGLPSDRFFAERPEGSVSTLKIQRTQQEDSAVYLCASSLGVQGGEYGYTFGSGTRLTVV.

The count of this clone is one. The gene calls are TRBV30 and TRBJ1-2; D is undetermined. Trimming stripped 2 bases from V and 9 bases from J, with 13 bases between. Germline V CDR1 and CDR2: GTSNPN, SVGIG (reference sequence). The CDR3 sequence is 12 residues long. CDR3 sequence (DNA): TGTGCCTGGAGTACTCAGACGTCCAGCTACACCTTC. Translation: CAWSTQTSSYTF.

The chain uses TRBV19 and TRBJ2-3; the D is unclear. The germline CDR1 and CDR2 sequences are LNHDA and SQIVND (reference sequence). V was trimmed by 7 bases and J by 4 bases, leaving 12 bases between them. The CDR3 spans 13 residues. The chain's CDR3 is CASKADPADTQYF. In DNA form, the CDR3 reads TGTGCCAGTAAGGCAGACCCAGCAGATACGCAGTATTTT.

The chain joins TRBV27 to TRBJ1-2; TRBD1 matches 12 bases. CDR3 length equals 15 residues. The germline gives CDR1 MNHEY, CDR2 SMNVEV (reference sequence). V was pared by 6 bases and J by 8 bases, with 10 bases of the junction left unmatched. The CDR3 protein is CASRRGTGGAGGYTF. DNA for the CDR3: TGTGCCAGCAGGCGCGGGACAGGGGGCGCCGGGGGCTACACCTTC.

V gene TRBV7-3 combines with J gene TRBJ1-3, with unresolved D. This CDR3 is 14 amino acids long. Trimming pared 2 bases from V and 4 bases from J, leaving 9 bases between. Germline-derived CDR1 and CDR2 are SGHTA and FQGTGA. As DNA, the CDR3 is TGTGCCAGCAGCTTAGTCCGGCCCGGAAACACCATATATTTT. Protein product: CASSLVRPGNTIYF.

V and J are TRBV28 and TRBJ2-5, with D uncertain. The assigned J gene may be wrong: the sequence end matches TRBJ2-7 better. The CDR3 runs 12 residues. Looked up from germline, CDR1 is MDHEN and CDR2 is SYDVKM. CDR3 residues: CASSLGYYEQYF. CDR3 coding DNA: TGTGCCAGCAGTTTAGGGTACTACGAGCAGTACTTC.

The chain employs TRBV18 and TRBJ1-2; unclear D gene. V was clipped by 1 base and J by 5 bases, with 5 bases between them. CDR1 is KGHSH and CDR2 is LQKENI in the germline V gene. The CDR3 spans 12 residues. The CDR3 nucleotides read TGTGCCAGCTCACCACAGGGATATGGCTACACCTTC. Protein: CASSPQGYGYTF.

This clone was counted once. The genes are TRBV29-1 and TRBJ1-1, with 10 nucleotides matching TRBD1. The CDR3 covers 13 residues. Germline V lookup: CDR1 SQVTM, CDR2 ANQGSEA. With 3 bases clipped from V and 11 bases from J, the junction kept 9 bases outside the gene matches. The CDR3 is CSVDASGQGDAFF. CDR3 in DNA: TGCAGCGTTGACGCCTCTGGACAGGGGGACGCTTTCTTT.

The J gene is TRBJ1-4, the V gene TRBV19, with TRBD1 matching 10 bases. Unmatched junction bases numbered 8, after V lost 9 bases and J lost 7 bases. The CDR3 spans 14 residues. CDR1 is LNHDA and CDR2 is SQIVND in the germline V gene (reference sequence). The CDR3 region is CASKHRQGAEKLFF. The CDR3 DNA is TGTGCCAGCAAACATCGACAGGGGGCTGAAAAACTGTTTTTT.

There are a few counts of this clone. J is TRBJ2-7 and V is TRBV5-4; 8 bases map to TRBD1. This CDR3 spans 18 amino acids. Germline trimming cut 3 bases from V and 1 base from J; bases unmatched to any gene: 15. The germline gives CDR1 SGHNT, CDR2 YYREEE (reference sequence). CDR3 nucleotides: TGTGCCAGCAGCTCACAGGGGGGTGGAGTCCGGATATCCTACGAGCAGTACTTC. This sequence encodes CASSSQGGGVRISYEQYF. Using reference TRBV5-4 and TRBJ2-7 for the parts outside the CDR3, the full variable domain is ETGVTQSPTHLIKTRGQQVTLRCSSQSGHNTVSWYQQALGQGPQFIFQYYREEENGRGNFPPRFSGLQFPNYSSELNVNALELDDSALYLCASSSQGGGVRISYEQYFGPGTRLTVT.

The chain carries TRBV10-3 and TRBJ1-6; D is undetermined. This CDR3 region has 14 residues. V gave up 5 bases and J gave up 9 bases, with 14 bases separating them. Germline assignment: CDR1 ENHRY and CDR2 SYGVKD. CDR3 nucleotides: TGTGCCATCAGTCTATACTCGGGCGGTTCACCCCTCCACTTT. It encodes CAISLYSGGSPLHF.

The chain recombines TRBV4-3 with TRBJ1-5, with 11 bases matching TRBD1. CDR1 and CDR2 from the germline V gene are LGHNA and YSLEER. Losses at the gene ends were 1 base for V and 3 bases for J; bases not matched to a gene: 2. The CDR3 runs to 16 residues. The CDR3 region is CASSQGTGGLNQPQHF. The CDR3 region has the DNA TGCGCCAGCAGCCAAGGGACAGGGGGCCTCAATCAGCCCCAGCATTTT.

J is TRBJ2-7 and V is TRBV7-8; 9 bases are shared with TRBD2. V lost 1 base to trimming and J lost 9 bases; unmatched junction nucleotides: 7. The germline gives CDR1 SGHVS, CDR2 FQNEAQ. This CDR3 has 14 residues. CDR3 region: CASSLVRREGGQYF. DNA of the CDR3: TGTGCCAGCAGCTTAGTCAGGCGGGAGGGCGGGCAGTACTTC.

The count of this clone is one. V gene TRBV18 combines with J gene TRBJ2-3; 10 nucleotides match TRBD2. V dropped 6 bases and J dropped 2; count of bases not matched to a gene: 8. This CDR3 has 16 residues. The germline V gene encodes CDR1 KGHSH and CDR2 LQKENI. CDR3 in amino acids: CASSPKLAGSTDTQYF. In nucleotides, the CDR3 is TGTGCCAGCTCGCCAAAACTAGCGGGGTCCACAGATACGCAGTATTTT.

The CDR3 loop is CAWSTGQMNTEAFF. In DNA, the CDR3 is TGTGCCTGGAGCACCGGACAGATGAACACTGAAGCTTTCTTT. The V and J genes are TRBV30 and TRBJ1-1, with a weak D call TRBD1 (6 bases). The V end lost 3 bases, the J end lost 0 bases, and 11 bases lay between the germline ends. Germline V gene lookup returns CDR1 GTSNPN and CDR2 SVGIG (reference sequence). The CDR3 extends over 14 amino acids. The full variable domain, rest sourced from reference TRBV30 and TRBJ1-1, is SQTIHQWPATLVQPVGSPLSLECTVEGTSNPNLYWYRQAAGRGLQLLFYSVGIGQISSEVPQNLSASRPQDRQFILSSKKLLLSDSGFYLCAWSTGQMNTEAFFGQGTRLTVV.

The chain employs TRBV7-9 and TRBJ2-7; 8 nucleotides match TRBD1. The V and J ends lost 5 bases and 3 bases, in that order; junction bases with no gene match: 9. Germline V gene data show CDR1 as SEHNR and CDR2 as FQNEAQ (reference sequence). This CDR3 comprises 15 residues. This chain's CDR3 is CASSRGDRLFYEQYF. CDR3 nucleotide sequence: TGTGCCAGCAGCCGAGGGGACAGGCTGTTCTACGAGCAGTACTTC.

The chain couples TRBV27 to TRBJ2-1; D is uncertain. Trimming removed 2 bases at V and 8 bases at J, with 10 bases between. Per the germline V gene, CDR1 is MNHEY and CDR2 is SMNVEV (reference sequence). The length of the CDR3 is 13 residues. The CDR3 protein is CASSLISRDEQFF. The CDR3 DNA reads TGTGCCAGCAGTTTAATCAGCCGGGATGAGCAGTTCTTC.